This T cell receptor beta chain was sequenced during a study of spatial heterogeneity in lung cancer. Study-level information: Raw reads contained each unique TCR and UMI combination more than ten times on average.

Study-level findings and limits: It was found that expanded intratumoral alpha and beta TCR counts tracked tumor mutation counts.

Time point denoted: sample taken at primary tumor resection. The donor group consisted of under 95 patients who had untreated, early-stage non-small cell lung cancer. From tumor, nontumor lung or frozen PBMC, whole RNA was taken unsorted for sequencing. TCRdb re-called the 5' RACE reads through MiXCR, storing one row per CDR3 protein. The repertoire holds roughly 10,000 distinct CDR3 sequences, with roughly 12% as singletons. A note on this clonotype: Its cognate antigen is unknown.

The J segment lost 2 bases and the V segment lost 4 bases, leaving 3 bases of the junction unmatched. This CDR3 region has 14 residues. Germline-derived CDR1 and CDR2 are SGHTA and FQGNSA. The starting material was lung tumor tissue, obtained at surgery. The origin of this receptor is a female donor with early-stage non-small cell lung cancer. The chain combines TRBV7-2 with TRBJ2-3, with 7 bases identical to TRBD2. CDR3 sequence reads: CASSSGLVTDTQYF. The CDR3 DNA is TGTGCCAGCAGCTCCGGACTAGTCACAGATACGCAGTATTTT. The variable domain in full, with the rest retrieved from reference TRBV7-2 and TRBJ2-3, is GAGVSQSPSNKVTEKGKDVELRCDPISGHTALYWYRQSLGQGLEFLIYFQGNSAPDKSGLPSDRFSAERTGGSVSTLTIQRTQQEDSAVYLCASSSGLVTDTQYFGPGTRLTVL.